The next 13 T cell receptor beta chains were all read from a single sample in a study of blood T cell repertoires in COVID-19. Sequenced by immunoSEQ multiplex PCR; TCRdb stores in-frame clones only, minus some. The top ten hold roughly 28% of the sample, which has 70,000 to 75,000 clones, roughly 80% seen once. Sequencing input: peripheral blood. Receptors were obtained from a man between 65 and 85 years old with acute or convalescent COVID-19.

In DNA, the CDR3 is TGTGCCTGGAGCGCCGGGTCCAAGAATGAAAAACTGTTTTTT. It yields the protein CAWSAGSKNEKLFF. The genes are TRBV30 and TRBJ1-4; no reliable D call. The V gene's germline CDR1 is GTSNPN and CDR2 SVGIG (reference sequence). V lost 3 bases, J lost 5 bases, and 13 bases lay in between. The CDR3 totals 14 residues.

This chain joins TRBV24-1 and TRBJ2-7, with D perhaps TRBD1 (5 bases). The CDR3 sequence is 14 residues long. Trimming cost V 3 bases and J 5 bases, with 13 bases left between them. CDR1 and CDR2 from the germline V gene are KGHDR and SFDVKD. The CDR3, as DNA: TGTGCCACCAGTGATCCTACAGGTTCAGACGAGCAGTACTTC. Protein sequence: CATSDPTGSDEQYF.

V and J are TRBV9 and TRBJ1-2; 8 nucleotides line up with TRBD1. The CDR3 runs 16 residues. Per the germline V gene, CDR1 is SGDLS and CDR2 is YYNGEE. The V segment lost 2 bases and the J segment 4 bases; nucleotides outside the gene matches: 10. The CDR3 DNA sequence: TGTGCCAGCAGCGTTCTAGCTGGACAGGGAATCTATGGCTACACCTTC. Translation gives CASSVLAGQGIYGYTF.

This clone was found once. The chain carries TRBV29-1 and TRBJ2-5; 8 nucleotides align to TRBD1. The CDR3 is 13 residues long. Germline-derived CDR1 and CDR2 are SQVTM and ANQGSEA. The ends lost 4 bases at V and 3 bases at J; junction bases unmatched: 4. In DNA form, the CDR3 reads TGCAGCGTTGTGGGACAGGTCGAAGAGACCCAGTACTTC. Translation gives CSVVGQVEETQYF.

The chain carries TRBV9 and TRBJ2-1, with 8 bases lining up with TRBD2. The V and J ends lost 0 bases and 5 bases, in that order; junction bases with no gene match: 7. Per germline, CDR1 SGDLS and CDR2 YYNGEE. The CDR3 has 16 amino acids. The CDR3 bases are TGTGCCAGCAGCGTAGGTGAACTAGCGGTTGACAATGAGCAGTTCTTC. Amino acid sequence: CASSVGELAVDNEQFF.

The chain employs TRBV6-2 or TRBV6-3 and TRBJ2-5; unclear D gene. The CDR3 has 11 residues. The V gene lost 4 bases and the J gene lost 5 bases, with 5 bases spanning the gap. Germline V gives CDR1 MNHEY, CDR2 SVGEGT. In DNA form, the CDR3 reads TGTGCCAGCAGTTGGAGCGAGACCCAGTACTTC. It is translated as CASSWSETQYF.

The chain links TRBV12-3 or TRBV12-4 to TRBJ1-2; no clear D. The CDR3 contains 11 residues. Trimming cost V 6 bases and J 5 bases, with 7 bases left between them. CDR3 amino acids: CASRGGYGYTF. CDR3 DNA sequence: TGTGCCAGCAGAGGAGGGTATGGCTACACCTTC.

In nucleotides, the CDR3 is TGTGCCAGCAGCCCGCGGACAGGAGCGAACTATGGCTACACCTTC. Protein: CASSPRTGANYGYTF. The V call is TRBV7-3, the J call TRBJ1-2, with 7 bases fitting TRBD1. From germline, CDR1 is SGHTA and CDR2 FQGTGA. The CDR3 is made up of 15 amino acids. The J segment lost 2 bases and the V segment lost 5 bases, leaving 8 bases of the junction unmatched. The full variable domain, its missing parts supplied by reference TRBV7-3 and TRBJ1-2, is GAGVSQTPSNKVTEKGKYVELRCDPISGHTALYWYRQSLGQGPEFLIYFQGTGAADDSGLPNDRFFAVRPEGSVSTLKIQRTERGDSAVYLCASSPRTGANYGYTFGSGTRLTVV.

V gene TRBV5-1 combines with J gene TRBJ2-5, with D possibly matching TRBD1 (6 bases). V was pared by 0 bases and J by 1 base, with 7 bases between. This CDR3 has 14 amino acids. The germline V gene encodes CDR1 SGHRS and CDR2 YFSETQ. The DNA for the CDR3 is TGCGCCAGCAGCTTGGGACAGGCCCAAGAGACCCAGTACTTC. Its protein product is CASSLGQAQETQYF.

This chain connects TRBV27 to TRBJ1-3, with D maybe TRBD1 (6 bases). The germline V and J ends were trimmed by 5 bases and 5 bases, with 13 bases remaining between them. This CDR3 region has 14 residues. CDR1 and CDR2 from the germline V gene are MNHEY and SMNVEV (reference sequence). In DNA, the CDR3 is TGTGCCAGCAGTCCCTCTGGACAGAGAAACACCATATATTTT. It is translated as CASSPSGQRNTIYF.

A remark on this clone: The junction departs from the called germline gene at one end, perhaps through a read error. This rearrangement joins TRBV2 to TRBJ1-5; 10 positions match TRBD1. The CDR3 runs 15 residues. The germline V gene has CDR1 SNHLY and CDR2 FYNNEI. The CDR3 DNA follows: TGTGCCAGCACTGAAAGACAGGGGGCGCGACAGCCCCAGCATTTT. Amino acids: CASTERQGARQPQHF.

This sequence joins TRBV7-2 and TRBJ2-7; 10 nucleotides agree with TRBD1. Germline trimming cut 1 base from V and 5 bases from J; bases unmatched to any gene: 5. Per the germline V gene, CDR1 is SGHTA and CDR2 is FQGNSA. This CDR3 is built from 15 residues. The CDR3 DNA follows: TGTGCCAGCAGCTTAGTAGGGACAGGGGCGCACGAGCAGTACTTC. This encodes CASSLVGTGAHEQYF.

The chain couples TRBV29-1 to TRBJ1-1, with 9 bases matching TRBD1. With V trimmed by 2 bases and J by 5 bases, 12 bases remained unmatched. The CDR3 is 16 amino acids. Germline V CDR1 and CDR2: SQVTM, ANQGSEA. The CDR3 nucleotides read TGCAGCGTTGAACCACATGGGACAGGGCGAACAACTGAAGCTTTCTTT. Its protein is CSVEPHGTGRTTEAFF.